This T cell receptor (beta chain) emerged from a study of blood T cell repertoires in COVID-19. Repertoires were generated with immunoSEQ multiplex PCR, while TCRdb's copy carries only in-frame clones and drops some. Of fewer than 350,000 clones in the sample, about nine tenths were seen once. This CDR3 is built from 11 residues. In germline, CDR1 is MNHEY, CDR2 SVGAGI. V was pared by 10 bases and J by 6 bases, with 13 bases between. Recovered status in Cohort 3 required two negative PCRs, clearance, or symptom resolution. The specimen was PBMCs or T cells enriched from blood (not recorded which). The receptor was isolated from a woman in her 40s who had recovered from COVID-19. The chain is built from TRBV6-5 and TRBJ2-7; perhaps TRBD1 as D (6 bases). The CDR3 DNA follows: TGTGCCACGAGAGGGGGATTCGAGCAGTACTTC. It yields the protein CATRGGFEQYF.